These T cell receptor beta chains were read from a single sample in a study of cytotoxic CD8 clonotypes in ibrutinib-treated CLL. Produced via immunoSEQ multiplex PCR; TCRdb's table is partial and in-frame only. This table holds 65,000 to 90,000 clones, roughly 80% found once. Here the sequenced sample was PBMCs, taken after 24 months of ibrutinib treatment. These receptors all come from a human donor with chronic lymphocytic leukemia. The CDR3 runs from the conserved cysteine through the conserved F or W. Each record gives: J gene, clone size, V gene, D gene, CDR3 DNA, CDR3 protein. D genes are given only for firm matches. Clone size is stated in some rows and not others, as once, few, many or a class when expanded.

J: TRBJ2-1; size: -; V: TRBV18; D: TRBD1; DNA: TGTGCCAGCTCACCACCCGGGACAGGGAAGGGTAATGAGCAGTTCTTC; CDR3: CASSPPGTGKGNEQFF
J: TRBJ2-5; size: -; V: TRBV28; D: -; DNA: TGTGCCAGCAGTCGAGACAGGAACCAAGAGACCCAGTACTTC; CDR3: CASSRDRNQETQYF
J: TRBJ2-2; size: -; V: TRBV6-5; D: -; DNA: TGTGCCAGCAGTTACGAGGGGACCGGGGAGCTGTTTTTT; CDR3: CASSYEGTGELFF
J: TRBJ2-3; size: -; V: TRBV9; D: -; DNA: TGTGCCAGCAGCTGGGAAACAGGACCTAGCACAGATACGCAGTATTTT; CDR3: CASSWETGPSTDTQYF
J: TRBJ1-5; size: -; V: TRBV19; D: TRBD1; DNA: TGTGCCAGTAGTCCACAACAGGGGAATCAGCCCCAGCATTTT; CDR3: CASSPQQGNQPQHF
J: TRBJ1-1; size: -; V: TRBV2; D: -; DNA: TGTGCCAGCAGTGAAGCGCTGGGGGGCACTGAAGCTTTCTTT; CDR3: CASSEALGGTEAFF
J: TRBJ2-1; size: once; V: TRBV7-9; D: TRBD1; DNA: TGTGCCAGCAGCTTAGGATCAGGGGGCATAGATGAGCAGTTCTTC; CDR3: CASSLGSGGIDEQFF
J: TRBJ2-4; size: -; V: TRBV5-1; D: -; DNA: TGCGCCAGCAGCCCATCGCCATTAGGAGCCAAAAACATTCAGTACTTC; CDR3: CASSPSPLGAKNIQYF
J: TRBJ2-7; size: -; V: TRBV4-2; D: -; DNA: TGTGCCAGCAGCCAAGCGGGGATTGCGTACTTC; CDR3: CASSQAGIAYF
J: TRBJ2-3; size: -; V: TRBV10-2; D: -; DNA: TGCGCCAGCAGTGCGATCGGGGCCCCCACAGATACGCAGTATTTT; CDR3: CASSAIGAPTDTQYF
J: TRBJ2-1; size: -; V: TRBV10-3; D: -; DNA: TGTGCCATCAGGGAAAACCTTGGTTCCCGCTCCTACAATGAGCAGTTCTTC; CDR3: CAIRENLGSRSYNEQFF
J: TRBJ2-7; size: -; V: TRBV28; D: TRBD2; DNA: TGTGCCAGCAGTTCGACAGCGTTTAGCGGGAGGGCCACCTACGAGCAGTACTTC; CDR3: CASSSTAFSGRATYEQYF
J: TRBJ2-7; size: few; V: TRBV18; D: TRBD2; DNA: TGTGCCAGCTCACGAGACAGCGGACTAGCGGTGTCCTCCTACGAGCAGTACTTC; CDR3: CASSRDSGLAVSSYEQYF
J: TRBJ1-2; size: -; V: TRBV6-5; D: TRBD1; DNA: TGTGCCAGCAGAGGGACAGGGGGCTTCCACTATGGCTACACCTTC; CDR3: CASRGTGGFHYGYTF
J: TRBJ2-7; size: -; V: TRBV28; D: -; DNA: TGTGCCAGCAGTACCTCTAGCGCCCCCTACGAGCAGTACTTC; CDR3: CASSTSSAPYEQYF
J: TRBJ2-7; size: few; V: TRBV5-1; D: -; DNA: TGCGCCAGCAGCTTGACTGCCTGGGACGAGCAGTACTTC; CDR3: CASSLTAWDEQYF
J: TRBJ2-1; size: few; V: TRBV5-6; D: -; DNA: TGTGCCAGCACCCCATTACGGCACCCGCCCTACAATGAGCAGTTCTTC; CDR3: CASTPLRHPPYNEQFF
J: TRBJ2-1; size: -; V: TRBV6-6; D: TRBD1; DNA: TGTGCCAGCAGTAAGCCGGGACAGGGCGGTGGTGAGCAGTTCTTC; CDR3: CASSKPGQGGGEQFF
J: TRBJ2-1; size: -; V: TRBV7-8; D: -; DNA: TGTGCCAGCAGCCCAAGACTACTGGGTCTGGGCGAGCAGTTCTTC; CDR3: CASSPRLLGLGEQFF
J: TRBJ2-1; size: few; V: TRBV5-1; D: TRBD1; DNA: TGCGCCAGCAGCTTGGCCGGCGGGACAGGGATAAATGAGCAGTTCTTC; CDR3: CASSLAGGTGINEQFF
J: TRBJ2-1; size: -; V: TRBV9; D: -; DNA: TGTGCCAGCAGCGTAGCTCCAGAACCCTACAATGAGCAGTTCTTC; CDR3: CASSVAPEPYNEQFF
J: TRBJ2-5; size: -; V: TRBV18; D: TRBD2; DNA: TGTGCCAGCTCACCACTCAGGACTAGCAGACAAGAGACCCAGTACTTC; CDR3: CASSPLRTSRQETQYF
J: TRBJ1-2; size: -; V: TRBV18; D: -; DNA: TGTGCCAGCTCACCCATTTGGTACCCGCCATCCGGGCTTTATGGCTACACCTTC; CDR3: CASSPIWYPPSGLYGYTF